This is a list of T cell receptor beta chains from one sample in a study of T cells after yellow fever vaccination. Via MiXCR, TCRdb re-called the 5' RACE reads, giving one row per CDR3 protein. The top ten hold about a sixth of the sample, which has fewer than 650,000 distinct CDR3 sequences, 21% seen once. Sequences were derived from PBMCs, sampled more than 20 days after the first yellow fever vaccination. The receptors originated from a man between 18 and 29 years old who received the YFV17D yellow fever vaccine. CDR3s include the opening cysteine and the closing phenylalanine or tryptophan.

j_call | v_call | cdr3_aa
TRBJ2-5 | TRBV7-3 | CASSLKAEETQYF
TRBJ2-1 | TRBV7-2 | CASSILPTGDRYNEQFF
TRBJ2-6 | TRBV6-1 | CATSIGGLSGANVLTF
TRBJ2-2 | TRBV5-1 | CASSFSSGELFF
TRBJ1-2 | TRBV12-3/TRBV12-4 | CASKPGGSNGYTF
TRBJ2-3 | TRBV2 | CASGAGTTDTDTQYF
TRBJ2-2 | TRBV29-1 | CSVVRQGALTGELFF
TRBJ1-1 | TRBV10-3 | CAISEGGAGTEAFF
TRBJ1-1 | TRBV5-1 | CASSTYRATEAFF
TRBJ1-1 | TRBV19 | CASSIDGTRTEAFF
TRBJ1-2 | TRBV28 | CASRLGQRYGYTF
TRBJ1-6 | TRBV20-1 | CSARENGFYNSPLHF
TRBJ2-7 | TRBV7-9 | CASSPPTGVEQYF
TRBJ1-6 | TRBV7-9 | CASSLEHRGNSPLHF
TRBJ2-1 | TRBV20-1 | CSALGAITYNEQFF
TRBJ2-3 | TRBV12-3/TRBV12-4 | CASSWEGVTQYF
TRBJ1-1 | TRBV6-6 | CASSYSGGAEAFF
TRBJ2-1 | TRBV3-1 | CASSRRGLTYWDEQFF
TRBJ2-4 | TRBV12-3/TRBV12-4 | CASSFVGSGAKNIQYF